This T cell receptor beta chain comes out of a study of vaccination and CD4 T cells after COVID-19. Oncomine TCR Beta short-read sequencing was applied to DNA from cultured CD4+ T cells. CD4+ T cells were cultured, and genomic DNA was extracted from them. TCRdb recomputed calls from the PCR reads with MiXCR, one row per CDR3 protein. The data hold over 25,000 distinct CDR3 sequences, with roughly 60% observed a single time. Treatment here: roughly 10-day PBMC culture with coronavirus spike peptide pools or control peptides (ViraFEST assay). TCRs were sequenced by ViraFEST after antigen-specific T cells had been expanded with peptide pools. This clonotype was observed a single time. Antigen unknown. This TCR derives from a human donor who received a COVID-19 vaccine. The source was CD4+ T cells from blood, cultured in vitro, collected after SARS-CoV-2 vaccination.

The CDR3 sequence: CASRDFLVNSPLHF. Here the CDR3 DNA reads TGTGCCAGCAGGGACTTCCTAGTCAATTCACCCCTCCACTTT. This rearrangement joins TRBV6-1 to TRBJ1-6; the D is unclear. CDR3 length: 14 residues. CDR1 is MNHNS, CDR2 SASEGT, per germline. The germline V and J ends were trimmed by 6 bases and 7 bases, with 13 bases remaining between them.